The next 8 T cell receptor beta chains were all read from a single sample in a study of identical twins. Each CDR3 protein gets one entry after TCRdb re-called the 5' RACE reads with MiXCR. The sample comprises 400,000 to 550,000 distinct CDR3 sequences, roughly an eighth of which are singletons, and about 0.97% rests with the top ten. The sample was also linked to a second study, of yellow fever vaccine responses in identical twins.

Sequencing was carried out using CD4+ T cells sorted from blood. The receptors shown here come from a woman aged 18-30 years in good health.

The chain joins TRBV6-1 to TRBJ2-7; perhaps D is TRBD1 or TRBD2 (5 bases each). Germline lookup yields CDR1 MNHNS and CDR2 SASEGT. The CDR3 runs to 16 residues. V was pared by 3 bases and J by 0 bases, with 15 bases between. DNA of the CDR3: TGTGCCAGCAGTGAGGGAGAGGGGCAGGGCTCCTACGAGCAGTACTTC. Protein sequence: CASSEGEGQGSYEQYF.

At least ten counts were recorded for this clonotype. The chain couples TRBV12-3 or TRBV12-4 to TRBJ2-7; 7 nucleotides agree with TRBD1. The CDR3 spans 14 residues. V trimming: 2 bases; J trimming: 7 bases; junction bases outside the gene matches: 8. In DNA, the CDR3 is TGTGCCAGCAGTTTATCAGGGGGTCCGTCGGAGCAGTACTTC. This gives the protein CASSLSGGPSEQYF.

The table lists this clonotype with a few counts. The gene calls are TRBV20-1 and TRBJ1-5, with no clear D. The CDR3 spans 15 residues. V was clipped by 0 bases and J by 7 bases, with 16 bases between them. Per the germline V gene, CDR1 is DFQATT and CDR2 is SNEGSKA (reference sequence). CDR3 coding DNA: TGCAGTGCTAGAGATACGGGGAGGGAAAGGCAGCCCCAGCATTTT. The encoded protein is CSARDTGRERQPQHF.

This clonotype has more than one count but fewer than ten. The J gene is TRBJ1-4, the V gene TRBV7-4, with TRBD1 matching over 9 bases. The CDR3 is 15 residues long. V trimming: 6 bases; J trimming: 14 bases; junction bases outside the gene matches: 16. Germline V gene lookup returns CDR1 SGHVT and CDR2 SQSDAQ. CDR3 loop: CASSHRPGQGGFLFF. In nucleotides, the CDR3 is TGTGCCAGCAGTCACCGTCCGGGACAGGGTGGTTTTCTGTTTTTT. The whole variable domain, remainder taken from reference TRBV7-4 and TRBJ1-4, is GAGVSQSPRYKVAKRGRDVALRCDSISGHVTLYWYRQTLGQGSEVLTYSQSDAQRDKSGRPSGRFSAERPERSVSTLKIQRTEQGDSAVYLCASSHRPGQGGFLFFGSGTQLSVL.

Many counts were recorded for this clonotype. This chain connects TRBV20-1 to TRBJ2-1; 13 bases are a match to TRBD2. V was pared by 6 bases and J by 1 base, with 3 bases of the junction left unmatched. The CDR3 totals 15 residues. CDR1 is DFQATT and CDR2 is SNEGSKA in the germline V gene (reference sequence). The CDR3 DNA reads TGCAGTGCAAAGACTAGCGGGAGGTCCTACAATGAGCAGTTCTTC. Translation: CSAKTSGRSYNEQFF.

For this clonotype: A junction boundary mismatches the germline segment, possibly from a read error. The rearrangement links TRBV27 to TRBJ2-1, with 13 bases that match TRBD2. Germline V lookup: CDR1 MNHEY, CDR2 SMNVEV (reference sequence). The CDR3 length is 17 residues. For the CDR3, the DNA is TGTGCCAGCAGCCACAGACTAGCGGGGGGCTCCTCCAATGAGCAGTTCTTC. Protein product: CASSHRLAGGSSNEQFF.

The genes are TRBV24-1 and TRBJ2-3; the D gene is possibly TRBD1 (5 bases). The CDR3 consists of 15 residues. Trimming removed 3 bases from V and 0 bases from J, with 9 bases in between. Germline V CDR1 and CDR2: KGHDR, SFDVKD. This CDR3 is CATSDAGISTDTQYF. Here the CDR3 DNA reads TGTGCCACCAGTGATGCAGGGATTAGCACAGATACGCAGTATTTT.

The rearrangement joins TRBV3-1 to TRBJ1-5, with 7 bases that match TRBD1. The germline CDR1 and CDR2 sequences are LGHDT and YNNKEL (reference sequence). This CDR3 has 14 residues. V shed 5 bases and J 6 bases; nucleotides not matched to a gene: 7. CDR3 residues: CASSDSQGTQPQHF. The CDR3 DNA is TGTGCCAGCAGCGATTCACAGGGGACTCAGCCCCAGCATTTT.